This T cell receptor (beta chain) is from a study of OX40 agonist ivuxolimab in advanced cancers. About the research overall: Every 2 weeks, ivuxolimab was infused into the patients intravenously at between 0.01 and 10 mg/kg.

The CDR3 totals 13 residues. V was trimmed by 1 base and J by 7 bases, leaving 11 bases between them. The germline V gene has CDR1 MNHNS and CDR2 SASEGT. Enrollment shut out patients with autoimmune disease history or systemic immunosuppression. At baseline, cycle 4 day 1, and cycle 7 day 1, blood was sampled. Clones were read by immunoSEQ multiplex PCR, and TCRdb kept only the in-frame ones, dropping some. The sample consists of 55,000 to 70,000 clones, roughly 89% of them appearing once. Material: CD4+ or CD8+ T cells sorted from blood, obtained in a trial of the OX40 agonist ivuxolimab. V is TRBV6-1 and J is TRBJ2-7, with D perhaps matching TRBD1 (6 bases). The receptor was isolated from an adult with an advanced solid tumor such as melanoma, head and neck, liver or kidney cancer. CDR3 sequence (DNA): TGTGCCAGCAGTGAAGAACAGGGTTATGAGCAGTACTTC. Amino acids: CASSEEQGYEQYF.